This entry lists 20 T cell receptor beta chains sequenced from one sample in a study of siplizumab effects on memory and regulatory T cells. Here immunoSEQ multiplex PCR was the method, and the copy in TCRdb shows in-frame clones only, minus some. Among about 100,000 clones listed, approximately 93% were seen once. Material: Tregs sorted from blood. Receptor source: a human donor in good health.

The J gene is TRBJ2-7, the V gene TRBV19, with D tentatively TRBD1 or TRBD2 (5 bases each). The CDR3 has 15 residues. Germline-derived CDR1 and CDR2 are LNHDA and SQIVND (reference sequence). V gave up 2 bases and J gave up 1 base, with 12 bases separating them. CDR3 DNA: TGTGCCAGTAGTATAAGCGGTAGGGGTTCCTACGAGCAGTACTTC. It specifies CASSISGRGSYEQYF.

This chain links TRBV6-1 with TRBJ1-2, with 7 bases identical to TRBD1. CDR3 length equals 12 residues. The ends lost 8 bases at V and 7 bases at J; junction bases unmatched: 7. Germline values: CDR1 MNHNS, CDR2 SASEGT. The CDR3 spells CASQGVSSGYTF. The CDR3 region has the DNA TGTGCCAGCCAGGGGGTTTCCAGTGGCTACACCTTC.

J is TRBJ1-2 and V is TRBV14, with D possibly being TRBD1 (5 bases). V dropped 5 bases and J dropped 4 bases, with 11 bases sitting between them. The CDR3 totals 13 residues. Germline values: CDR1 SGHDN, CDR2 FVKESK. The CDR3 region has the DNA TGTGCCAGCAGCGAACAGGAATTCTATGGCTACACCTTC. Translating it yields CASSEQEFYGYTF.

The J gene is TRBJ2-1, the V gene TRBV11-3; D is perhaps TRBD1 (6 bases). Trimming removed 5 bases at V and 10 bases at J, with 12 bases between. There are 12 residues in the CDR3. Germline lookup yields CDR1 SGHNT and CDR2 YENEEA. In DNA, the CDR3 is TGTGCCAGCAGCGAACAGGGCTACGAGCAGTTCTTC. This sequence encodes CASSEQGYEQFF.

The chain links TRBV4-1 to TRBJ2-1; a weak D match, TRBD2 (6 bases). The CDR3 runs 14 residues. Germline CDR1 MGHRA, CDR2 YSYEKL. With 4 bases removed from V and 5 bases from J, the gap between germline ends came to 12 bases. Written as DNA, the CDR3 is TGCGCCAGCAGCCCGCTGACTAGTCACAATGAGCAGTTCTTC. This sequence encodes CASSPLTSHNEQFF.

The V gene is TRBV5-1, the J gene TRBJ2-1; 10 bases map to TRBD1. V dropped 7 bases and J dropped 7; count of bases not matched to a gene: 8. The CDR3 consists of 14 residues. Germline lookup yields CDR1 SGHRS and CDR2 YFSETQ. CDR3 bases: TGCGCCAGCTCCACGACAGGGGGCGGGAATGAGCAGTTCTTC. It codes for CASSTTGGGNEQFF. Combining the CDR3 with reference TRBV5-1 and TRBJ2-1 gives the whole variable domain KAGVTQTPRYLIKTRGQQVTLSCSPISGHRSVSWYQQTPGQGLQFLFEYFSETQRNKGNFPGRFSGRQFSNSRSEMNVSTLELGDSALYLCASSTTGGGNEQFFGPGTRLTVL.

The rearrangement links TRBV4-1 to TRBJ2-4; 8 bases line up with TRBD2. Per germline, CDR1 MGHRA and CDR2 YSYEKL. The CDR3 has 16 amino acids. Unmatched junction bases numbered 9, after V lost 2 bases and J lost 6 bases. CDR3 sequence (DNA): TGCGCCAGCAGCCAAAGGCCAGCGGGAGTCGCAAACATTCAGTACTTC. As protein: CASSQRPAGVANIQYF.

The rearrangement joins TRBV6-1 to TRBJ1-4, with D unclear. This CDR3 region has 14 residues. V was clipped by 5 bases and J by 4 bases, with 11 bases between them. Germline CDR1 and CDR2: MNHNS and SASEGT. CDR3 in DNA: TGTGCCAGCAGTCGTGGATGGGGTAATGAAAAACTGTTTTTT. Residues: CASSRGWGNEKLFF.

This chain joins TRBV6-5 and TRBJ2-1; maybe TRBD2 (7 bases). This CDR3 is 14 amino acids long. V dropped 7 bases and J dropped 9 bases, with 19 bases sitting between them. Germline V lookup: CDR1 MNHEY, CDR2 SVGAGI. CDR3 amino acids: CASMGGGQGTEQFF. In nucleotides, the CDR3 is TGTGCCAGCATGGGGGGGGGCCAGGGGACTGAGCAGTTCTTC.

The rearrangement uses TRBV5-4 and TRBJ1-4, with 8 bases fitting TRBD1. V shed 0 bases, J shed 7 bases, and the junction held 8 bases outside the gene matches. CDR1 is SGHNT, CDR2 YYREEE, per germline (reference sequence). This CDR3 has 16 residues. Written as DNA, the CDR3 is TGTGCCAGCAGCTTGGAGGGCAGGGGGCGCGGTGAAAAACTGTTTTTT. This codes for CASSLEGRGRGEKLFF.

The V gene is TRBV6-1, the J gene TRBJ1-1; D remains ambiguous. Deletions cut 2 bases from V and 0 bases from J, with 10 bases between. The germline gives CDR1 MNHNS, CDR2 SASEGT. The CDR3 has 15 residues. CDR3 bases: TGTGCCAGCAGTGAAAGGACGGCCATGAACACTGAAGCTTTCTTT. This gives the protein CASSERTAMNTEAFF.

The chain links TRBV4-1 to TRBJ1-2; D uncertain. Germline assignment: CDR1 MGHRA and CDR2 YSYEKL. Trimming cost V 6 bases and J 0 bases, with 11 bases left between them. The CDR3 is 14 residues long. CDR3 in amino acids: CASSLTVTNYGYTF. The DNA for the CDR3 is TGCGCCAGCAGTCTCACGGTGACTAACTATGGCTACACCTTC.

The CDR3 region is CASSISAHLNTEAFF. DNA for the CDR3: TGTGCCAGTAGTATTTCGGCACACCTGAACACTGAAGCTTTCTTT. The chain links TRBV19 to TRBJ1-1; D uncertain. V lost 3 bases to trimming and J lost 0 bases, with 11 bases between them. The CDR3 covers 15 residues. CDR1 and CDR2 from the germline V gene are LNHDA and SQIVND (reference sequence).

V usage is TRBV5-1 and J usage is TRBJ2-7; TRBD1 agrees at 7 bases. J gave up 3 bases and V 0 bases, and 6 bases lay outside the gene matches. CDR1 is SGHRS, CDR2 YFSETQ, per germline. The CDR3 extends over 15 amino acids. CDR3 coding DNA: TGCGCCAGCAGCTTGGGACAGGGCAGGATCTACGAGCAGTACTTC. This encodes CASSLGQGRIYEQYF.

The chain joins TRBV30 to TRBJ2-7; tentative D call: TRBD1 (5 bases). CDR1 and CDR2 from the germline V gene are GTSNPN and SVGIG (reference sequence). V dropped 0 bases and J dropped 6 bases, with 21 bases sitting between them. The CDR3 covers 16 residues. In nucleotides, the CDR3 is TGTGCCTGGAGTGTACCGGGCCGGTCGACAGCAGTCGAGCAGTACTTC. This translates into CAWSVPGRSTAVEQYF.

The gene calls are TRBV5-1 and TRBJ2-7; the D is unclear. Trimming shortened V by 6 bases and J by 5 bases, and 18 bases separated the two germline ends. Per germline, CDR1 SGHRS and CDR2 YFSETQ. This CDR3 region has 14 residues. The CDR3 coding sequence is TGCGCCAGCAACCCGATGGGTCGTATTAACGAGCAGTACTTC. Residues: CASNPMGRINEQYF.

The chain carries TRBV7-9 and TRBJ2-5, with 7 positions matching TRBD2. V was pared by 4 bases and J by 5 bases, with 7 bases of the junction left unmatched. Germline assignment: CDR1 SEHNR and CDR2 FQNEAQ (reference sequence). The CDR3 extends over 14 amino acids. The DNA for the CDR3 is TGTGCCAGCAGCTCCGGACTAGGCCGGGAGACCCAGTACTTC. Its protein is CASSSGLGRETQYF.

The rearrangement joins TRBV9 to TRBJ2-7; D uncertain. Trimming stripped 0 bases from V and 2 bases from J, with 9 bases between. Germline V CDR1 and CDR2: SGDLS, YYNGEE. The CDR3 has 14 amino acids. CDR3 sequence: CASSVDVDPYEQYF. The CDR3 DNA follows: TGTGCCAGCAGCGTAGATGTGGACCCCTACGAGCAGTACTTC.

This chain connects TRBV19 to TRBJ1-5; D unresolved. V dropped 3 bases and J dropped 0 bases, with 9 bases sitting between them. The CDR3 covers 15 residues. The V gene's germline CDR1 is LNHDA and CDR2 SQIVND (reference sequence). The CDR3: CASSMGRGSNQPQHF. The CDR3 DNA follows: TGTGCCAGTAGTATGGGCCGGGGTAGCAATCAGCCCCAGCATTTT.

The chain carries TRBV30 and TRBJ1-1; 8 nucleotides match TRBD1. CDR1 and CDR2 from the germline V gene are GTSNPN and SVGIG (reference sequence). The CDR3 runs 12 residues. V trimming: 8 bases; J trimming: 1 base; junction bases outside the gene matches: 3. The CDR3 here is CASGTGNTEAFF. In DNA form, the CDR3 reads TGTGCCAGCGGGACAGGGAACACTGAAGCTTTCTTT.